One sample yielded the 27 T cell receptor beta chains listed below, sequenced in a study of blood T cell repertoires in COVID-19. The assay was immunoSEQ multiplex PCR, and TCRdb's table has in-frame clones only and misses some. The table shows around 190,000 clones, with 83% occurring only once. The sequenced sample was peripheral blood. These receptors were collected from a human donor in a cohort sampled during active COVID-19.

Only one count was recorded for this clone. The V and J genes are TRBV11-2 and TRBJ2-1; D is perhaps TRBD1 (5 bases). From germline, CDR1 is SGHAT and CDR2 FQNNGV. The CDR3 consists of 15 residues. With 5 bases removed from V and 3 bases from J, the gap between germline ends came to 14 bases. The CDR3: CASSPDSSHYNEQFF. For the CDR3, the DNA is TGTGCCAGCAGCCCCGACAGTAGCCACTACAATGAGCAGTTCTTC.

The V gene is TRBV5-6, the J gene TRBJ2-7; 8 bases agree with TRBD2. After removal of 5 bases from V and 2 bases from J, the junction contained 6 bases not matched to a gene. Germline CDR1 and CDR2: SGHDT and YYEEEE. The CDR3 sequence is 14 residues long. In DNA, the CDR3 is TGTGCCAGCAGGCCAGCGGGAGCCCCCTACGAGCAGTACTTC. Protein product: CASRPAGAPYEQYF.

The chain combines TRBV6-2 or TRBV6-3 with TRBJ2-7, with 7 bases identical to TRBD1. The CDR3 is 15 residues long. V was clipped by 2 bases and J by 3 bases; unmatched bases: 7. Germline CDR1 MNHEY, CDR2 SVGEGT. The CDR3 DNA reads TGTGCCAGCAGTTACCCGGAGACAGGGAACTACGAGCAGTACTTC. Protein sequence: CASSYPETGNYEQYF.

The genes are TRBV10-2 and TRBJ1-3; 7 bases fit TRBD1. Germline V gives CDR1 WSHSY, CDR2 SAAADI. This CDR3 has 13 amino acids. V shed 10 bases and J 4 bases; nucleotides not matched to a gene: 7. CDR3 bases: TGCGCCACCGCCGGGACAGTCGGAAACACCATATATTTT. Its protein is CATAGTVGNTIYF.

V is TRBV6-5 and J is TRBJ1-2, with 8 bases matching TRBD1. CDR1 is MNHEY and CDR2 is SVGAGI in the germline V gene. Trimming at V came to 5 bases and at J to 8 bases, leaving 4 bases not matched to a gene. This CDR3 region has 12 residues. The DNA for the CDR3 is TGTGCCAGCAGTAGACAGGGGCAAGGCTACACCTTC. Encoded protein: CASSRQGQGYTF.

The V gene is TRBV11-2, the J gene TRBJ2-5; TRBD2 agrees at 13 bases. This CDR3 has 17 amino acids. J gave up 2 bases and V 6 bases, and 9 bases lay outside the gene matches. Germline V gives CDR1 SGHAT, CDR2 FQNNGV. The CDR3 DNA reads as TGTGCCAGCAGTCGGACTAGCGGGGGTAGAATTCAAGAGACCCAGTACTTC. Encoded protein: CASSRTSGGRIQETQYF.

The V call is TRBV6-5, the J call TRBJ1-1, with D maybe TRBD1 (5 bases). Germline V gives CDR1 MNHEY, CDR2 SVGAGI. The CDR3 contains 14 residues. Trimming pared 0 bases from V and 3 bases from J, leaving 8 bases between. For the CDR3, the DNA is TGTGCCAGCAGTTACTCGAAGGGGTACACTGAAGCTTTCTTT. Protein sequence: CASSYSKGYTEAFF.

This chain links TRBV6-5 with TRBJ1-4; D is uncertain. Germline CDR1 reads MNHEY; CDR2 reads SVGAGI. The CDR3 runs to 14 residues. V shed 3 bases and J shed 0 bases, with 5 bases lying between them. CDR3 DNA sequence: TGTGCCAGCAGTTATCAGTCAACTAATGAAAAACTGTTTTTT. Translation: CASSYQSTNEKLFF.

The CDR3 loop is CATTTGSYGYTF. CDR3 DNA: TGTGCCACTACGACAGGGTCCTATGGCTACACCTTC. The chain links TRBV28 to TRBJ1-2; 7 nucleotides match TRBD1. In germline, CDR1 is MDHEN, CDR2 SYDVKM. V lost 10 bases, J lost 4 bases, and 6 bases stayed unmatched. CDR3 length equals 12 residues.

V usage is TRBV4-3 and J usage is TRBJ2-7; D unclear. The germline V gene has CDR1 LGHNA and CDR2 YSLEER. The CDR3 loop spans 14 amino acids. Between the trimmed V and J ends, which lost 1 base and 0 bases, there was a span of 7 bases. In DNA form, the CDR3 reads TGCGCCAGCAGCCAAGGACACGACTCCTACGAGCAGTACTTC. As protein: CASSQGHDSYEQYF.

CDR3 DNA sequence: TGTGCCAGCAGCCCCGGACAGAGCTCCTATAATTCACCCCTCCACTTT. This gives the protein CASSPGQSSYNSPLHF. This chain links TRBV6-6 with TRBJ1-6; possible D gene TRBD1, 6 bases. Germline loops: CDR1 MNHNY, CDR2 SVGAGI (reference sequence). CDR3 length: 16 residues. V dropped 6 bases and J dropped 0 bases, with 12 bases sitting between them.

The chain has TRBV11-1 and TRBJ2-7, with 8 nucleotides matching TRBD1. Germline V gene lookup returns CDR1 SGHAT and CDR2 FQDESV (reference sequence). Trimming took 4 bases from V and 2 from J; bases not matched to a gene: 7. This CDR3 is 15 amino acids long. The CDR3 DNA reads TGTGCCAGCAGCTCCTGGACAGGGAGGACCTACGAGCAGTACTTC. Translating gives CASSSWTGRTYEQYF.

The chain carries TRBV11-1 and TRBJ2-1; 11 nucleotides match TRBD2. The CDR3 spans 18 residues. The V and J ends lost 0 bases and 10 bases, in that order; junction bases with no gene match: 14. Looked up from germline, CDR1 is SGHAT and CDR2 is FQDESV (reference sequence). This chain's CDR3 is CASSLAALAGAPLGEQFF. The CDR3 DNA follows: TGTGCCAGCAGCTTAGCCGCACTAGCGGGAGCACCACTGGGGGAGCAGTTCTTC.

The chain employs TRBV27 and TRBJ2-5; perhaps TRBD1 as D (6 bases). The CDR3 contains 14 residues. The V end lost 5 bases, the J end lost 5 bases, and 15 bases lay between the germline ends. Germline assignment: CDR1 MNHEY and CDR2 SMNVEV (reference sequence). CDR3 region: CASSLANRVETQYF. As DNA, the CDR3 is TGTGCCAGCAGTCTCGCCAACAGGGTTGAGACCCAGTACTTC.

Written as DNA, the CDR3 is TGTGCCACCCGATCTTACAGGGGGAGCTCCTACGAGCAGTACTTC. Amino acids: CATRSYRGSSYEQYF. The chain carries TRBV27 and TRBJ2-7; 8 bases fit TRBD1. The V gene's germline CDR1 is MNHEY and CDR2 SMNVEV (reference sequence). This CDR3 is 15 amino acids long. V lost 10 bases and J lost 0; bases outside the gene matches: 11.

In this sample, this clone turned up once. The gene calls are TRBV9 and TRBJ2-7; tentatively, D is TRBD1 (5 bases). This CDR3 is built from 15 residues. Trimming took off 3 bases at V and 1 base at J, with 14 bases between the two ends. Germline CDR1 is SGDLS and CDR2 is YYNGEE. Here the CDR3 reads CASSALVDNSYEQYF. The CDR3 nucleotides read TGTGCCAGCAGCGCCCTCGTGGACAATTCCTACGAGCAGTACTTC.

The rearrangement uses TRBV19 and TRBJ2-1; 7 bases are a match to TRBD2. Germline V CDR1 and CDR2: LNHDA, SQIVND (reference sequence). There are 17 residues in the CDR3. J lost 3 bases, V lost 3 bases, and 11 bases had no gene match. In DNA form, the CDR3 reads TGTGCCAGTAGTATGCCCCTGGGAGGGAAGGACTACAATGAGCAGTTCTTC. This codes for CASSMPLGGKDYNEQFF.

This clone was observed a few times. This rearrangement joins TRBV5-5 to TRBJ2-7; D might be TRBD2 (6 bases). Deletions cut 6 bases from V and 3 bases from J, with 16 bases between. The CDR3 sequence is 14 residues long. Germline-derived CDR1 and CDR2 are SGHKS and YYEKEE (reference sequence). The CDR3 is CASTPGGVSYEQYF. The CDR3 coding sequence is TGTGCCAGCACCCCTGGAGGGGTGAGCTACGAGCAGTACTTC.

The genes are TRBV12-3 or TRBV12-4 and TRBJ2-2; D is perhaps TRBD1 (6 bases). This CDR3 comprises 13 residues. Trimming left V 5 bases short and J 6 bases short, with 10 bases between. In nucleotides, the CDR3 is TGTGCCAGCAGTACAGGGTCAGCCGGGGAGCTGTTTTTT. Amino acids: CASSTGSAGELFF.

This clone was counted a few times. CDR3 region: CASSLRGRGNVANTGELFF. Written as DNA, the CDR3 is TGTGCCAGCAGCTTAAGAGGGCGGGGGAACGTCGCGAACACCGGGGAGCTGTTTTTT. This rearrangement joins TRBV7-3 to TRBJ2-2; 7 bases are a match to TRBD2. The ends lost 1 base at V and 0 bases at J; junction bases unmatched: 11. The germline V gene encodes CDR1 SGHTA and CDR2 FQGTGA. The CDR3 has 19 residues.

J is TRBJ2-1 and V is TRBV24-1, with 9 bases identical to TRBD1. Germline V gene lookup returns CDR1 KGHDR and CDR2 SFDVKD. The J segment lost 7 bases and the V segment lost 6 bases, leaving 9 bases of the junction unmatched. The CDR3 runs to 15 residues. DNA for the CDR3: TGTGCCACCAGTACTCCGGGACAGGGAGTTAATGAGCAGTTCTTC. It specifies CATSTPGQGVNEQFF.

V gene TRBV6-5 combines with J gene TRBJ2-7; 8 nucleotides line up with TRBD1. This CDR3 comprises 15 residues. V shed 7 bases, J shed 2 bases, and the junction held 10 bases outside the gene matches. Germline CDR1 and CDR2: MNHEY and SVGAGI. CDR3 loop: CASTNIQDRAYEQYF. CDR3 nucleotide sequence: TGTGCCAGCACGAATATCCAGGACAGGGCCTACGAGCAGTACTTC.

This chain links TRBV3-1 (or the pseudogene TRBV3-2) with TRBJ1-5; weak D call: TRBD1 (6 bases). Germline values: CDR1 LGHDT, CDR2 YNNKEL (reference sequence). V was clipped by 1 base and J by 7 bases, with 11 bases between them. This CDR3 comprises 14 residues. The CDR3 nucleotides are TGTGCCAGCAGCCAAGCCAGGGGCGGGCAGCCCCAGCATTTT. The encoded protein is CASSQARGGQPQHF.

This chain links TRBV10-3 with TRBJ2-7; TRBD1 aligns across 7 bases. This CDR3 is built from 14 residues. With 0 bases clipped from V and 4 bases from J, the junction kept 3 bases outside the gene matches. Germline CDR1 ENHRY, CDR2 SYGVKD. This CDR3 reads CAISESGTEYEQYF. CDR3 nucleotide sequence: TGTGCCATCAGTGAGTCAGGGACAGAATACGAGCAGTACTTC.

This chain links TRBV7-2 with TRBJ2-7; D is undetermined. Germline V gene lookup returns CDR1 SGHTA and CDR2 FQGNSA. The ends were cut back, 1 base at V and 0 bases at J, with 13 bases in the middle. This CDR3 spans 16 amino acids. The CDR3 here is CASSLVHGQSSYEQYF. The CDR3 DNA reads as TGTGCCAGCAGCTTAGTGCACGGTCAAAGCTCCTACGAGCAGTACTTC.

The CDR3 loop reads CASSPSGGSETQYF. In nucleotides, the CDR3 is TGCGCCAGCAGCCCGTCAGGGGGCTCAGAGACCCAGTACTTC. This rearrangement joins TRBV5-1 to TRBJ2-5, with 8 bases lining up with TRBD1. V lost 4 bases, J lost 4 bases, and 6 bases stayed unmatched. The CDR3 has 14 residues. Germline CDR1 is SGHRS and CDR2 is YFSETQ.

In this sample, this clone turned up once. The chain links TRBV6-6 to TRBJ1-1; possible D gene TRBD1, 6 bases. The CDR3 is 15 amino acids. Trimming removed 0 bases at V and 4 bases at J, with 12 bases between. The germline V gene has CDR1 MNHNY and CDR2 SVGAGI (reference sequence). In DNA form, the CDR3 reads TGTGCCAGCAGTTACTCGTGGGGGCCTCGCACTGAAGCTTTCTTT. Translated, it gives CASSYSWGPRTEAFF.